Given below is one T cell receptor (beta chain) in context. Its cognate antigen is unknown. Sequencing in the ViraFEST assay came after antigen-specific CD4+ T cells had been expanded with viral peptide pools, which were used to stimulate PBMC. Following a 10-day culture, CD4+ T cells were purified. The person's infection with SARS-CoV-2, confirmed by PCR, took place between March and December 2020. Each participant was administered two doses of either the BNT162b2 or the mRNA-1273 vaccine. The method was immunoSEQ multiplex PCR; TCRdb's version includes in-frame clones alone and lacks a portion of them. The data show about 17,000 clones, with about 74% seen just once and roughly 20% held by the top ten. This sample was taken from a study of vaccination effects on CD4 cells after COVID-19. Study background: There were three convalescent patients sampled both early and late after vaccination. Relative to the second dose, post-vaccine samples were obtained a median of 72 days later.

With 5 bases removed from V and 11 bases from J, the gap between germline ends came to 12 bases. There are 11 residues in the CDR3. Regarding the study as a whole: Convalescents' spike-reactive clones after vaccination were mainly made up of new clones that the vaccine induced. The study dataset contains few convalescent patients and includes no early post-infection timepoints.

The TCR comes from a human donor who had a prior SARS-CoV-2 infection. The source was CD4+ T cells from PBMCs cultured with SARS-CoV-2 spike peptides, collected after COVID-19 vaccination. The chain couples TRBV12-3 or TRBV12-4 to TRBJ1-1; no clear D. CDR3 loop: CASSNTDGAFF. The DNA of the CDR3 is TGTGCCAGCAGTAATACTGACGGGGCTTTCTTT.